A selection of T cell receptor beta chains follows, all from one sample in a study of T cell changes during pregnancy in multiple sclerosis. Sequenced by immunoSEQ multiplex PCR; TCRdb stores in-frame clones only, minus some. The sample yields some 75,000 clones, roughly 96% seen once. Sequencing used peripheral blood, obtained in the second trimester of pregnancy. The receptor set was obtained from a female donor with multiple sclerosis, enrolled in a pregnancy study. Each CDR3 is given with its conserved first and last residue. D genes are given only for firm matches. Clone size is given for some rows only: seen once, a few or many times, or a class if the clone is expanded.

cdr3_nt: TGTGCCAGCCGACAGGGTTACAACGAGCAGTACTTC
cdr3_aa: CASRQGYNEQYF
d_call: TRBD1
v_call: TRBV19
j_call: TRBJ2-7
clone_size: once
cdr3_length: 12

cdr3_nt: TGTGCCAGCAGCCGAGGAACCCTCCAGCCCCAGCATTTT
cdr3_aa: CASSRGTLQPQHF
d_call: .
v_call: TRBV7-6
j_call: TRBJ1-5
clone_size: .
cdr3_length: 13

cdr3_nt: TGTGCCAGTAGTATAATCGCTACTAAATTAGATACGCAGTATTTT
cdr3_aa: CASSIIATKLDTQYF
d_call: .
v_call: TRBV19
j_call: TRBJ2-3
clone_size: .
cdr3_length: 15

cdr3_nt: TGTGCCAGCAGCTTAGCCCGGGTAGAGACCCAGTACTTC
cdr3_aa: CASSLARVETQYF
d_call: .
v_call: TRBV7-7
j_call: TRBJ2-5
clone_size: .
cdr3_length: 13

cdr3_nt: TGTGCCAGCAGCTTAGGGCCATTAGCGGGAGTCTACGAGCAGTACTTC
cdr3_aa: CASSLGPLAGVYEQYF
d_call: TRBD2
v_call: TRBV11-2
j_call: TRBJ2-7
clone_size: .
cdr3_length: 16

cdr3_nt: TGTGCCAGCAGCTGGGGACTAGCGGGAGGGTTAGCCAAAAACATTCAGTACTTC
cdr3_aa: CASSWGLAGGLAKNIQYF
d_call: TRBD2
v_call: TRBV7-9
j_call: TRBJ2-4
clone_size: .
cdr3_length: 18

cdr3_nt: TGTGCCAGCAGTTCCGGGACAGGGTATGAAAAACTGTTTTTT
cdr3_aa: CASSSGTGYEKLFF
d_call: TRBD1
v_call: TRBV6-5
j_call: TRBJ1-4
clone_size: many
cdr3_length: 14

cdr3_nt: TGCGCCAGCAGCCAAGATATCGGTTTAGGACTCCGCATGAACACTGAAGCTTTCTTT
cdr3_aa: CASSQDIGLGLRMNTEAFF
d_call: .
v_call: TRBV4-1
j_call: TRBJ1-1
clone_size: .
cdr3_length: 19

cdr3_nt: TGTGCCAGCAAGGGGCCGGGGGACACTGAAGCTTTCTTT
cdr3_aa: CASKGPGDTEAFF
d_call: .
v_call: TRBV6-4
j_call: TRBJ1-1
clone_size: once
cdr3_length: 13

cdr3_nt: TGTGCCAGCAGCCCGGAGTACAGCGGGAGGGCCGAAGAGCAGTACTTC
cdr3_aa: CASSPEYSGRAEEQYF
d_call: TRBD2
v_call: TRBV7-9
j_call: TRBJ2-7
clone_size: .
cdr3_length: 16

cdr3_nt: TGTGCCAGCAGTTTAGCAGGGGGCGCCGGCACTGAAGCTTTCTTT
cdr3_aa: CASSLAGGAGTEAFF
d_call: TRBD1
v_call: TRBV27
j_call: TRBJ1-1
clone_size: .
cdr3_length: 15

cdr3_nt: TGCAGCGTTGAAGCCCGACAGAGTGAAAAACTGTTTTTT
cdr3_aa: CSVEARQSEKLFF
d_call: .
v_call: TRBV29-1
j_call: TRBJ1-4
clone_size: .
cdr3_length: 13

cdr3_nt: TGCGCCAGCAGCCAAGATCAAGCGGGAATCACCGGGGAGCTGTTTTTT
cdr3_aa: CASSQDQAGITGELFF
d_call: TRBD2
v_call: TRBV4-3
j_call: TRBJ2-2
clone_size: once
cdr3_length: 16

cdr3_nt: TGCGCCAGCATCCGAGGGGCTAGCGGGAGCGATGAGCAGTTCTTC
cdr3_aa: CASIRGASGSDEQFF
d_call: TRBD2
v_call: TRBV5-1
j_call: TRBJ2-1
clone_size: .
cdr3_length: 15

cdr3_nt: TGTGCCAGCAGCTGGGCTAGCGTCAATGAGCAGTTCTTC
cdr3_aa: CASSWASVNEQFF
d_call: .
v_call: TRBV7-2
j_call: TRBJ2-1
clone_size: few
cdr3_length: 13

cdr3_nt: TGTGCCATCAGTGAGGGCAGGGGGCGCGGGGAGCCCCAGCATTTT
cdr3_aa: CAISEGRGRGEPQHF
d_call: TRBD1
v_call: TRBV10-3
j_call: TRBJ1-5
clone_size: .
cdr3_length: 15

cdr3_nt: TGCAGCGTCCCGGGAGGTGAGCAGTTCTTC
cdr3_aa: CSVPGGEQFF
d_call: TRBD2
v_call: TRBV29-1
j_call: TRBJ2-1
clone_size: .
cdr3_length: 10

cdr3_nt: TGTGCCAGCAGGGACGGGACAGGGTTTGGTGGCTACACCTTC
cdr3_aa: CASRDGTGFGGYTF
d_call: TRBD1
v_call: TRBV5-6
j_call: TRBJ1-2
clone_size: .
cdr3_length: 14

cdr3_nt: TGTGCCAGCAGCTTGGCCGGGCAAGCGGGAGCAGATACGCAGTATTTT
cdr3_aa: CASSLAGQAGADTQYF
d_call: TRBD2
v_call: TRBV5-4
j_call: TRBJ2-3
clone_size: .
cdr3_length: 16

cdr3_nt: TGCGCCAGCAGCCCGACTAGCTCCTACAATGAGCAGTTCTTC
cdr3_aa: CASSPTSSYNEQFF
d_call: .
v_call: TRBV5-1
j_call: TRBJ2-1
clone_size: .
cdr3_length: 14